Presented here are 31 T cell receptor beta chains from one specimen sequenced in a study of T cell responses to AZD1222 COVID-19 vaccine. Clones were read by immunoSEQ multiplex PCR, and TCRdb kept only the in-frame ones, dropping some. The data show approximately 93,000 clones, about 88% seen once. The sample here was peripheral blood, taken 28 days after the second AZD1222 dose. Every receptor here comes from an adult who received the AZD1222 COVID-19 vaccine.

V is TRBV5-1 and J is TRBJ1-1; TRBD1 is a possible D gene (6 bases). Germline loops: CDR1 SGHRS, CDR2 YFSETQ. This CDR3 spans 14 amino acids. Trimming removed 4 bases from V and 4 bases from J, with 14 bases in between. CDR3 protein: CASSPHREGTEAFF. The DNA of the CDR3 is TGCGCCAGCAGCCCCCACAGGGAAGGCACTGAAGCTTTCTTT.

The chain couples TRBV7-9 to TRBJ1-5; 7 nucleotides line up with TRBD1. With V trimmed by 2 bases and J by 3 bases, 10 bases remained unmatched. Looked up from germline, CDR1 is SEHNR and CDR2 is FQNEAQ (reference sequence). The CDR3 has 17 residues. CDR3 nucleotides: TGTGCCAGCAGCTTATTTGCAGGGGGTCTGAACAATCAGCCCCAGCATTTT. Protein sequence: CASSLFAGGLNNQPQHF.

The chain carries TRBV18 and TRBJ2-1; D remains unclear. Trimming pared 6 bases from V and 7 bases from J, leaving 13 bases between. The CDR3 has 13 residues. Germline V CDR1 and CDR2: KGHSH, LQKENI. CDR3 bases: TGTGCCAGCTCCCCCTTGAGAGAAAATGAGCAGTTCTTC. It codes for CASSPLRENEQFF.

This chain joins TRBV11-1 and TRBJ1-2; TRBD1 matches 7 bases. Germline CDR1 reads SGHAT; CDR2 reads FQDESV (reference sequence). The CDR3 totals 12 residues. The junction had 1 base not matched to a gene; V was cut back by 4 bases and J by 5 bases. The CDR3 region has the DNA TGTGCCAGCAGCTCAGGGGGATATGGCTACACCTTC. Protein product: CASSSGGYGYTF.

The chain employs TRBV15 and TRBJ1-2; D is perhaps TRBD1 (6 bases). V lost 0 bases and J lost 1, with 15 bases in between. The length of the CDR3 is 17 residues. The germline V gene has CDR1 LNHNV and CDR2 YYDKDF (reference sequence). The CDR3 bases are TGTGCCACCAGCAGAGATTATACGACAGGAGTTAACTATGGCTACACCTTC. Its protein is CATSRDYTTGVNYGYTF.

This clone came up once. V is TRBV27 and J is TRBJ2-1; D is unclear. Trimming removed 5 bases from V and 8 bases from J, with 7 bases in between. Germline CDR1 and CDR2: MNHEY and SMNVEV (reference sequence). CDR3 length: 11 amino acids. As DNA, the CDR3 is TGTGCCAGCAGTCATGGGGATGAGCAGTTCTTC. Its translation is CASSHGDEQFF.

The V gene is TRBV7-6, the J gene TRBJ1-2, with 10 bases matching TRBD1. In germline, CDR1 is SGHVS, CDR2 FNYEAQ. After removal of 5 bases from V and 0 bases from J, the junction contained 3 bases not matched to a gene. The CDR3 totals 15 residues. The CDR3 here is CASSPDRGPNYGYTF. The CDR3 DNA sequence: TGTGCCAGCAGCCCTGACAGGGGGCCTAACTATGGCTACACCTTC.

The chain combines TRBV4-2 with TRBJ2-7; TRBD2 is a possible D gene (6 bases). V lost 0 bases to trimming and J lost 3 bases, with 12 bases between them. The CDR3 runs to 15 residues. CDR1 is LGHNA, CDR2 YNFKEQ, per germline. CDR3 DNA: TGTGCCAGCAGCCAAGATCCGGCGACTAGCTACGAGCAGTACTTC. Translation: CASSQDPATSYEQYF.

The CDR3 reads CASGPSGGASGKQFF. The DNA for the CDR3 is TGTGCTAGTGGACCTAGCGGGGGGGCCTCGGGTAAGCAGTTCTTC. The chain employs TRBV12-5 and TRBJ2-1; 12 nucleotides agree with TRBD2. Losses at the gene ends were 6 bases for V and 11 bases for J; bases not matched to a gene: 11. This CDR3 comprises 15 residues. Germline-derived CDR1 and CDR2 are LGHNT and FRNRAP.

The chain links TRBV9 to TRBJ1-1, with TRBD1 matching over 9 bases. This CDR3 region has 14 residues. V was pared by 2 bases and J by 3 bases, with 2 bases of the junction left unmatched. In germline, CDR1 is SGDLS, CDR2 YYNGEE. The CDR3 DNA sequence: TGTGCCAGCAGCGTTTGGACAGGGGACACTGAAGCTTTCTTT. Translated, it gives CASSVWTGDTEAFF.

The genes are TRBV15 and TRBJ2-4, with a weak D call TRBD1 (5 bases). The CDR3 contains 14 residues. Germline V gene lookup returns CDR1 LNHNV and CDR2 YYDKDF (reference sequence). Trimming left V 8 bases short and J 3 bases short, with 14 bases between. Written as DNA, the CDR3 is TGTGCCACCGGGCAGGGCGATGGCAAAAACATTCAGTACTTC. It yields the protein CATGQGDGKNIQYF.

V is TRBV30 and J is TRBJ2-7, with D possibly TRBD1 on 6 matching bases. Trimming pared 1 base from V and 3 bases from J, leaving 13 bases between. The CDR3 has 14 amino acids. In germline, CDR1 is GTSNPN, CDR2 SVGIG (reference sequence). CDR3 in DNA: TGTGCCTGGAGTGACAACAGGGTGCTCTACGAGCAGTACTTC. Its protein product is CAWSDNRVLYEQYF.

CDR3 DNA: TGTGCCAGCAGTTTGGGGCAGATCTATGGCTACACCTTC. Translating it yields CASSLGQIYGYTF. The V gene is TRBV28, the J gene TRBJ1-2; possible D gene TRBD1, 5 bases. The CDR3 has 13 amino acids. Germline CDR1 and CDR2: MDHEN and SYDVKM. The V end lost 3 bases, the J end lost 4 bases, and 9 bases lay between the germline ends.

The genes are TRBV10-3 and TRBJ1-1; D may be TRBD1 (6 bases). Trimming took 6 bases from V and 4 from J, leaving 9 bases between them. This CDR3 is built from 12 residues. Germline-derived CDR1 and CDR2 are ENHRY and SYGVKD. CDR3 sequence reads: CAISIGGTEAFF. The CDR3 coding sequence is TGTGCCATCAGCATAGGGGGCACTGAAGCTTTCTTT.

The chain uses TRBV19 and TRBJ1-2; 7 nucleotides align to TRBD1. There are 13 residues in the CDR3. The germline gives CDR1 LNHDA, CDR2 SQIVND (reference sequence). Trimming at V came to 5 bases and at J to 4 bases, leaving 4 bases not matched to a gene. CDR3 loop: CASSRGQFYGYTF. CDR3 DNA sequence: TGTGCCAGTAGTCGGGGACAGTTCTATGGCTACACCTTC.

CDR3 DNA: TGCGCCAGCAGCCTGGGAATAGCGGGGGGCAATGAGCAGTTCTTC. Protein product: CASSLGIAGGNEQFF. The chain carries TRBV5-1 and TRBJ2-1; 10 positions match TRBD2. Germline lookup yields CDR1 SGHRS and CDR2 YFSETQ. This CDR3 contains 15 residues. J was trimmed by 6 bases and V by 4 bases; bases with no gene match: 7. Looking up the rest from reference TRBV5-1 and TRBJ2-1 gives the full variable domain: KAGVTQTPRYLIKTRGQQVTLSCSPISGHRSVSWYQQTPGQGLQFLFEYFSETQRNKGNFPGRFSGRQFSNSRSEMNVSTLELGDSALYLCASSLGIAGGNEQFFGPGTRLTVL.

The table lists this clone with a few counts. This chain joins TRBV6-5 and TRBJ1-1; 7 positions agree with TRBD1. The V gene end was trimmed by 5 bases and the J gene end by 13 bases; junction bases not matched to a gene: 13. This CDR3 has 13 amino acids. CDR1 and CDR2 from the germline V gene are MNHEY and SVGAGI. The CDR3 bases are TGTGCCAGCAGTACGACAGGGTCGGTTTGGGGTTTCTTT. Translation gives CASSTTGSVWGFF.

This chain connects TRBV27 to TRBJ1-1; D is unresolved. V lost 7 bases and J 3 bases, leaving 9 bases between the germline ends. Germline assignment: CDR1 MNHEY and CDR2 SMNVEV (reference sequence). The CDR3 loop spans 12 amino acids. As DNA, the CDR3 is TGTGCCAGCATGTCTTTATACACTGAAGCTTTCTTT. Amino acid sequence: CASMSLYTEAFF.

This clone was seen a handful of times. The V gene is TRBV7-9, the J gene TRBJ2-1; D is possibly TRBD2 (5 bases). The length of the CDR3 is 13 residues. CDR1 and CDR2 from the germline V gene are SEHNR and FQNEAQ (reference sequence). V lost 2 bases and J lost 7, with 9 bases in between. The CDR3 spells CASSLNPGNEQFF. The CDR3 DNA reads TGTGCCAGCAGCTTAAATCCGGGAAATGAGCAGTTCTTC.

This rearrangement joins TRBV5-1 to TRBJ1-2; 7 bases match TRBD1. Unmatched junction bases numbered 5, after V lost 5 bases and J lost 4 bases. In germline, CDR1 is SGHRS, CDR2 YFSETQ. This CDR3 has 13 residues. DNA of the CDR3: TGCGCCAGCAGGGGGACAGCTGGCTATGGCTACACCTTC. Translating it yields CASRGTAGYGYTF.

This clone was observed once. The CDR3 protein is CASSLASGYGYTF. The CDR3 DNA reads as TGTGCCAGCAGCTTGGCCAGCGGCTATGGCTACACCTTC. The gene calls are TRBV5-4 and TRBJ1-2; no clear D gene. Trimming left V 0 bases short and J 4 bases short, with 7 bases between. The CDR3 covers 13 residues. In germline, CDR1 is SGHNT, CDR2 YYREEE (reference sequence).

This chain's CDR3 is CALSRGFVLEDTQYF. The CDR3 nucleotides are TGTGCCCTCAGCAGGGGGTTCGTTTTAGAAGATACGCAGTATTTT. The V and J genes are TRBV6-5 and TRBJ2-3; 7 bases fit TRBD1. Germline V lookup: CDR1 MNHEY, CDR2 SVGAGI. The CDR3 sequence is 15 residues long. The junction had 16 bases not matched to a gene; V was cut back by 11 bases and J by 5 bases.

V gene TRBV11-1 combines with J gene TRBJ2-2; D ambiguous. CDR3 length: 15 amino acids. CDR1 is SGHAT and CDR2 is FQDESV in the germline V gene (reference sequence). Trimming removed 7 bases at V and 1 base at J, with 13 bases between. CDR3 loop: CASTRASRNTGELFF. The CDR3 DNA reads TGTGCCAGCACCCGAGCGTCTAGGAACACCGGGGAGCTGTTTTTT.

CDR3 DNA: TGTGCCAGCAGCTTATTTTCGGTGCAGGCGGCTAACACTGAAGCTTTCTTT. It yields the protein CASSLFSVQAANTEAFF. The chain is built from TRBV11-2 and TRBJ1-1; D is unclear. Germline assignment: CDR1 SGHAT and CDR2 FQNNGV. V was trimmed by 2 bases and J by 2 bases, leaving 18 bases between them. The length of the CDR3 is 17 residues.

The J gene is TRBJ1-5, the V gene TRBV19; 8 bases agree with TRBD1. Germline V gene lookup returns CDR1 LNHDA and CDR2 SQIVND (reference sequence). V was pared by 7 bases and J by 5 bases, with 10 bases of the junction left unmatched. The CDR3 extends over 15 amino acids. CDR3: CASNSRAGGDQPQHF. The CDR3 nucleotides read TGTGCCAGTAATTCGAGGGCAGGGGGCGATCAGCCCCAGCATTTT.

The chain links TRBV30 to TRBJ1-2, with a tentative D call TRBD1 (6 bases). The germline V gene has CDR1 GTSNPN and CDR2 SVGIG (reference sequence). Trimming pared 4 bases from V and 7 bases from J, leaving 13 bases between. This CDR3 has 12 residues. The CDR3 protein is CAWTLGQTGYTF. CDR3 coding DNA: TGTGCCTGGACCCTAGGACAGACTGGCTACACCTTC. Variable domain in full (rest from reference TRBV30 and TRBJ1-2): SQTIHQWPATLVQPVGSPLSLECTVEGTSNPNLYWYRQAAGRGLQLLFYSVGIGQISSEVPQNLSASRPQDRQFILSSKKLLLSDSGFYLCAWTLGQTGYTFGSGTRLTVV.

The V call is TRBV5-6, the J call TRBJ1-1, with D possibly being TRBD1 (6 bases). Germline V gene data show CDR1 as SGHDT and CDR2 as YYEEEE. CDR3 length equals 14 residues. Trimming pared 2 bases from V and 4 bases from J, leaving 12 bases between. The CDR3, as DNA: TGTGCCAGCAGCTTAGGTAGGGGGTTCACTGAAGCTTTCTTT. Protein product: CASSLGRGFTEAFF.

J is TRBJ1-6 and V is TRBV15; tentatively, D is TRBD1 (5 bases). There are 15 residues in the CDR3. Germline-derived CDR1 and CDR2 are LNHNV and YYDKDF (reference sequence). V lost 0 bases, J lost 9 bases, and 12 bases lay in between. CDR3 amino acids: CATSRDRGGGSPLHF. In DNA, the CDR3 is TGTGCCACCAGCAGAGATAGGGGCGGAGGTTCACCCCTCCACTTT.

The chain combines TRBV28 with TRBJ1-2; 8 bases align to TRBD1. CDR1 MDHEN and CDR2 SYDVKM come from the germline V gene. This CDR3 comprises 14 residues. V shed 8 bases and J 4 bases; nucleotides not matched to a gene: 9. As DNA, the CDR3 is TGTGCCAGCGGTCTGGGGACAGGCCTCTATGGCTACACCTTC. Its protein is CASGLGTGLYGYTF.

The chain employs TRBV5-6 and TRBJ1-1; 7 nucleotides agree with TRBD1. V was clipped by 6 bases and J by 0 bases; unmatched bases: 14. This CDR3 is built from 17 residues. The germline CDR1 and CDR2 sequences are SGHDT and YYEEEE. DNA for the CDR3: TGTGCCAGCATCAACGCCGGCCAGGGGGAAATGAACACTGAAGCTTTCTTT. The encoded protein is CASINAGQGEMNTEAFF.

CDR3 DNA: TGCGCCAGCAGCCTCAAGCAGGGTACTGAAGCTTTCTTT. Encoded protein: CASSLKQGTEAFF. The rearrangement uses TRBV5-1 and TRBJ1-1, with a weak D call TRBD1 (5 bases). Germline values: CDR1 SGHRS, CDR2 YFSETQ. V was clipped by 4 bases and J by 5 bases, with 12 bases between them. This CDR3 spans 13 amino acids. The whole variable domain, filled in from reference TRBV5-1 and TRBJ1-1, reads KAGVTQTPRYLIKTRGQQVTLSCSPISGHRSVSWYQQTPGQGLQFLFEYFSETQRNKGNFPGRFSGRQFSNSRSEMNVSTLELGDSALYLCASSLKQGTEAFFGQGTRLTVV.